The present entry profiles one T cell receptor beta chain with its context. What it binds is not known. The PCR used 60 Vbeta and 13 Jbeta primers. This table comes from immunoSEQ multiplex PCR, and its TCRdb copy is limited to in-frame clones, with some not included. The sample carries some 65,000 clones, approximately 72% recorded once. The data stem from a study of cytomegalovirus exposure and HLA in healthy donors. Study-wide findings and caveats: As immune exposure information, only CMV serostatus was available. Among CMV-associated TCR beta chains, most appeared HLA-restricted in a later analysis. A prior analysis recorded that most TCR beta V segments were productive about 87% or about 30% of the time.

The clonotype comes from a woman in her twenties or thirties in good health and CMV-seronegative. Sequencing used PBMCs.

CDR3 residues: CASSFGRLAGGRREQYF. CDR3 DNA sequence: TGTGCCAGCAGCTTCGGGAGACTAGCGGGGGGGAGGAGGGAGCAGTACTTC. The chain is built from TRBV5-6 and TRBJ2-7, with TRBD2 identical over 14 bases. Germline V gene sequence: CDR1 SGHDT, CDR2 YYEEEE. The CDR3 spans 17 residues. V lost 2 bases, J lost 7 bases, and 11 bases stayed unmatched. Filled out from reference TRBV5-6 and TRBJ2-7, the complete variable domain reads DAGVTQSPTHLIKTRGQQVTLRCSPKSGHDTVSWYQQALGQGPQFIFQYYEEEERQRGNFPDRFSGHQFPNYSSELNVNALLLGDSALYLCASSFGRLAGGRREQYFGPGTRLTVT.